Given below is one T cell receptor beta chain in context. The data were obtained in a study of blood T cell repertoires in COVID-19. About the study: PBMCs, B-cell-depleted T cells, or T cells were the source of the cDNA or gDNA that made up the material.

The V gene end was trimmed by 5 bases and the J gene end by 0 bases; junction bases not matched to a gene: 3. Germline-derived CDR1 and CDR2 are MDHEN and SYDVKM. The CDR3 length is 14 residues. How the authors handled the data: Using reference gene primer amplification, nucleated cell counts were estimated. Data came from immunoSEQ multiplex PCR; TCRdb stores just in-frame clones and leaves some out. The V and J calls and the clone size are those of that table, but D and trimming were determined from the DNA. The sample holds some 80,000 clones, approximately 86% seen once. This chain links TRBV28 with TRBJ1-1; 7 bases line up with TRBD1. The clonotype was recovered from a man aged 50-59 years with active or convalescent COVID-19. Sequencing was performed on peripheral blood. The CDR3 coding sequence is TGTGCCAGCAGTCGACAGGGACTGAACACTGAAGCTTTCTTT. Encoded protein: CASSRQGLNTEAFF. The entire variable domain, with the rest obtained from reference TRBV28 and TRBJ1-1, is as follows: DVKVTQSSRYLVKRTGEKVFLECVQDMDHENMFWYRQDPGLGLRLIYFSYDVKMKEKGDIPEGYSVSREKKERFSLILESASTNQTSMYLCASSRQGLNTEAFFGQGTRLTVV.